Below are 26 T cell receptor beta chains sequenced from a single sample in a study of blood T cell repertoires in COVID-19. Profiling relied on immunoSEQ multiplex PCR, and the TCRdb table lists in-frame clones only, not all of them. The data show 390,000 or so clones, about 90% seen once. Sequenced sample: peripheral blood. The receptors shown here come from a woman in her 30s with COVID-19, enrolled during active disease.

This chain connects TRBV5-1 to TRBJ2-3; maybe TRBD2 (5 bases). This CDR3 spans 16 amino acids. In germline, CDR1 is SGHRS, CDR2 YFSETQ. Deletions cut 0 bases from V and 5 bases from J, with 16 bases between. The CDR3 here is CASSLVLAADIDTQYF. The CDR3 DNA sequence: TGCGCCAGCAGCTTGGTTCTAGCCGCCGATATAGATACGCAGTATTTT.

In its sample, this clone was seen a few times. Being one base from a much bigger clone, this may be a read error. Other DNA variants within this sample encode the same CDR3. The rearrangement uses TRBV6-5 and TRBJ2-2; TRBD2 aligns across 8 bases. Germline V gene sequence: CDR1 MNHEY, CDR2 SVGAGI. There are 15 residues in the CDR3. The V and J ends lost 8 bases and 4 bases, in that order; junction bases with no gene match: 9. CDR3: CASRGGGYVTGELFF. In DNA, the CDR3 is TGTGCCAGCCGGGGCGGGGGGTACGTCACCGGGGAGCTGTTTTTT.

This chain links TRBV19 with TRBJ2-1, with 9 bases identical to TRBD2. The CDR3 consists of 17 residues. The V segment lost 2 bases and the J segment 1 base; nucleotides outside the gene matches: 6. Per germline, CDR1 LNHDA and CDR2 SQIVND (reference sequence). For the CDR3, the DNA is TGTGCCAGTAGTATAAAGGCTAGCGGGGTATCCTACAATGAGCAGTTCTTC. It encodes CASSIKASGVSYNEQFF. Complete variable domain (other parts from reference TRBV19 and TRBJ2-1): DGGITQSPKYLFRKEGQNVTLSCEQNLNHDAMYWYRQDPGQGLRLIYYSQIVNDFQKGDIAEGYSVSREKKESFPLTVTSAQKNPTAFYLCASSIKASGVSYNEQFFGPGTRLTVL.

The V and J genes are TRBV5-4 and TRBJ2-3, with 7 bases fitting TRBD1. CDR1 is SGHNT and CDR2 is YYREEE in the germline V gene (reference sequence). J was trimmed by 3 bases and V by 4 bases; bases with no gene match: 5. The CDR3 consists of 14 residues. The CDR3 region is CASSRGGATDTQYF. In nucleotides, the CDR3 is TGTGCCAGCAGCCGAGGGGGCGCGACAGATACGCAGTATTTT.

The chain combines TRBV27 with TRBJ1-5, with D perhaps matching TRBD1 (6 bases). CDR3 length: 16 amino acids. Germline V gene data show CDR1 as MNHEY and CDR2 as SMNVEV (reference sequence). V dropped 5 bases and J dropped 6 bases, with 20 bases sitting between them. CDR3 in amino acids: CASSPRLTGWIQPQHF. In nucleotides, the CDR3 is TGTGCCAGCAGTCCCAGATTGACAGGCTGGATTCAGCCCCAGCATTTT.

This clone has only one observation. The CDR3: CASSSMLTNYGYTF. The CDR3 DNA sequence: TGTGCCAGCAGCTCGATGCTAACTAACTATGGCTACACCTTC. The chain has TRBV7-9 and TRBJ1-2; no clear D. Trimming pared 4 bases from V and 0 bases from J, leaving 9 bases between. CDR1 is SEHNR, CDR2 FQNEAQ, per germline (reference sequence). CDR3 length equals 14 residues.

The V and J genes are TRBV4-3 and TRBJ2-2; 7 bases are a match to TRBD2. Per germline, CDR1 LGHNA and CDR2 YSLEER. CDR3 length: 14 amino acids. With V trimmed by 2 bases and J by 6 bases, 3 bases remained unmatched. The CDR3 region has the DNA TGCGCCAGCAGCCAACGTCGGGAGGCCGGGGAGCTGTTTTTT. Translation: CASSQRREAGELFF.

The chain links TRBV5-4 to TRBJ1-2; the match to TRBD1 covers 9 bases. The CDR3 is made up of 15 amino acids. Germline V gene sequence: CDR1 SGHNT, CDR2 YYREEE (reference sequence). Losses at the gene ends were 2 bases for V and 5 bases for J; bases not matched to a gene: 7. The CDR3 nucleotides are TGTGCCAGCAGCTTAAGACAGGGGGTCTGGTATGGCTACACCTTC. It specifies CASSLRQGVWYGYTF.

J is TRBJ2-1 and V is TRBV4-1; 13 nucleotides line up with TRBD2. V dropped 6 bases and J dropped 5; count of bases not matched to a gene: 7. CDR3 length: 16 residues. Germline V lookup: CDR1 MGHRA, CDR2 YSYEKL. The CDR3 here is CASRRTSGSLHNEQFF. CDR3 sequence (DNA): TGCGCCAGCAGGCGGACTAGCGGGAGTCTCCACAATGAGCAGTTCTTC.

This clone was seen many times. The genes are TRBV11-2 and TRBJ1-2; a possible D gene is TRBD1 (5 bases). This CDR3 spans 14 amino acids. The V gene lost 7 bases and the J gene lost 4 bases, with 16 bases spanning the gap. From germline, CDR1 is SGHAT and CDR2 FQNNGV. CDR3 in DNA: TGTGCCAGCACCCCCACCAGGGAGGGCTATGGCTACACCTTC. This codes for CASTPTREGYGYTF.

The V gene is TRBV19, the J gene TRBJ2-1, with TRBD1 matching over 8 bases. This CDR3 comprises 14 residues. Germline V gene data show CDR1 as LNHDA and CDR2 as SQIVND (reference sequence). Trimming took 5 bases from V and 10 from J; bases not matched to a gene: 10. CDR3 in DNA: TGTGCCAGTAGTCCGGACAGGGAGGAGGGAGAGCAGTTCTTC. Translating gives CASSPDREEGEQFF.

The CDR3 sequence is CASSLSPSYEQYF. In DNA, the CDR3 is TGTGCCAGCAGCTTGTCCCCTTCCTACGAGCAGTACTTC. The genes are TRBV5-6 and TRBJ2-7; D gene ambiguous. The germline V gene encodes CDR1 SGHDT and CDR2 YYEEEE. This CDR3 has 13 residues. Trimming pared 1 base from V and 1 base from J, leaving 6 bases between.

DNA of the CDR3: TGTGCCAGCAGCCCAGCGCCCCGGCTGAACTCCTACGAGCAGTACTTC. Translation: CASSPAPRLNSYEQYF. The rearrangement links TRBV7-9 to TRBJ2-7; D gene ambiguous. The CDR3 has 16 residues. Trimming took off 5 bases at V and 0 bases at J, with 17 bases between the two ends. Germline CDR1 reads SEHNR; CDR2 reads FQNEAQ (reference sequence). The full variable domain, with the rest looked up from reference TRBV7-9 and TRBJ2-7, is DTGVSQNPRHKITKRGQNVTFRCDPISEHNRLYWYRQTLGQGPEFLTYFQNEAQLEKSRLLSDRFSAERPKGSFSTLEIQRTEQGDSAMYLCASSPAPRLNSYEQYFGPGTRLTVT.

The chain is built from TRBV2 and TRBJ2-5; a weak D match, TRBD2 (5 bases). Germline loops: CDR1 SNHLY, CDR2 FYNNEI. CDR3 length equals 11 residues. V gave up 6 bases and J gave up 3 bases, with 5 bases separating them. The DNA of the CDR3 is TGTGCCAGCAGCGGGGAAGAGACCCAGTACTTC. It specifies CASSGEETQYF. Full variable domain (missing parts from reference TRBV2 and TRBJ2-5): EPEVTQTPSHQVTQMGQEVILRCVPISNHLYFYWYRQILGQKVEFLVSFYNNEISEKSEIFDDQFSVERPDGSNFTLKIRSTKLEDSAMYFCASSGEETQYFGPGTRLLVL.

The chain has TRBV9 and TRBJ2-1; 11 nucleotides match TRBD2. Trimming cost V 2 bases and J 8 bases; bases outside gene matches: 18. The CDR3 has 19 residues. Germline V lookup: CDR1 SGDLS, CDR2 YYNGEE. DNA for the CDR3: TGTGCCAGCAGCGTTCAAGTCCGTATAGCGGGAGGGCCGATTTATGAGCAGTTCTTC. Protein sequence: CASSVQVRIAGGPIYEQFF.

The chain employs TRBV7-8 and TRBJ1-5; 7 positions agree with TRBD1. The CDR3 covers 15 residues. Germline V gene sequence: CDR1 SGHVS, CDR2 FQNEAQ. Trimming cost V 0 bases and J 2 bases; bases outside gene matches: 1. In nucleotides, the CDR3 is TGTGCCAGCAGCTTAGCCGACAGGGGCAATCAGCCCCAGCATTTT. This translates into CASSLADRGNQPQHF.

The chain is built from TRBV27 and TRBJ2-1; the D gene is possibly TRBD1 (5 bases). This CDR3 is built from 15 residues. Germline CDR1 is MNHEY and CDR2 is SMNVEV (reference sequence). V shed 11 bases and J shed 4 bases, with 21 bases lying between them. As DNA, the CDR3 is TGTGCCCCTACGGGCCCAGGACACCTTTACAATGAGCAGTTCTTC. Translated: CAPTGPGHLYNEQFF.

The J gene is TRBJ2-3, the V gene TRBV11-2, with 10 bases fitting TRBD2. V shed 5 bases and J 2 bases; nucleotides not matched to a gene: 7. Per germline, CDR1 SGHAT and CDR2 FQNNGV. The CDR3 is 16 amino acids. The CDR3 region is CASSRGTSGNTDTQYF. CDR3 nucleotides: TGTGCCAGCAGCCGTGGAACTAGCGGGAACACAGATACGCAGTATTTT.

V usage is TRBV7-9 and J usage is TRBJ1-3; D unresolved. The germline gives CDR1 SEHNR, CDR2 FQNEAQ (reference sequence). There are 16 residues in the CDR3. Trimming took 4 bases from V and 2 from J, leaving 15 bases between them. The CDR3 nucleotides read TGTGCCAGCAGCTCGTCACAGTTAAACACTGGAAACACCATATATTTT. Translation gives CASSSSQLNTGNTIYF. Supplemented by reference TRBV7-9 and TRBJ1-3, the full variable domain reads DTGVSQNPRHKITKRGQNVTFRCDPISEHNRLYWYRQTLGQGPEFLTYFQNEAQLEKSRLLSDRFSAERPKGSFSTLEIQRTEQGDSAMYLCASSSSQLNTGNTIYFGEGSWLTVV.

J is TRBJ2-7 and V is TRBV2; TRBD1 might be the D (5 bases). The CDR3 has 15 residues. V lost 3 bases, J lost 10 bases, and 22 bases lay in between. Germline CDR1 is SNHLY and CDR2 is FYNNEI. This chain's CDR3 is CASSEGLLPTFLQYF. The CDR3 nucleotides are TGTGCCAGCAGTGAGGGGCTACTCCCCACTTTTCTCCAGTACTTC.

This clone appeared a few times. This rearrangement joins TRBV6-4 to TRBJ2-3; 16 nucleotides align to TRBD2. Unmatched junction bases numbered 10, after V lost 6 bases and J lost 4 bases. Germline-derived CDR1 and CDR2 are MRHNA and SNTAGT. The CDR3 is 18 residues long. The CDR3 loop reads CASSPGTSGRAGADTQYF. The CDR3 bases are TGTGCCAGCAGCCCCGGGACTAGCGGGAGGGCCGGAGCAGATACGCAGTATTTT.

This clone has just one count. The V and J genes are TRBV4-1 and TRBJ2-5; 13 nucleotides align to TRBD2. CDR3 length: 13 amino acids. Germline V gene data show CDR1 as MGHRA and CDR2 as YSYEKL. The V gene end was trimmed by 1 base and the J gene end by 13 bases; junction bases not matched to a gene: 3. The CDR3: CASSQGTSGRVYF. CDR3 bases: TGCGCCAGCAGCCAAGGGACTAGCGGGAGAGTGTACTTC.

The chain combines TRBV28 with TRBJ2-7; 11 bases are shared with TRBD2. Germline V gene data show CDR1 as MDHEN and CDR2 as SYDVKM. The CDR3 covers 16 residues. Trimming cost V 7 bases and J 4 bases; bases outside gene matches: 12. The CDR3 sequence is CASTSLGTSGGYEQYF. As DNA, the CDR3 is TGTGCCAGCACCTCACTCGGGACTAGCGGAGGGTACGAGCAGTACTTC.

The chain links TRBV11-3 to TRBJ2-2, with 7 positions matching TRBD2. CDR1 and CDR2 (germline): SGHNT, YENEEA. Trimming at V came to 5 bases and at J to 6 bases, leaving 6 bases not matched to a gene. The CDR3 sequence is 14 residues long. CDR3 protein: CASSTRLAPGELFF. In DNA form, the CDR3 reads TGTGCCAGCAGCACCCGACTAGCCCCCGGGGAGCTGTTTTTT.

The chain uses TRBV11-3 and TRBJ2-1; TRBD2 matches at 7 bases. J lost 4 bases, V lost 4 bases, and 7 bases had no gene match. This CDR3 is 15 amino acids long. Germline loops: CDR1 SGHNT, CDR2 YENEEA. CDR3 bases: TGTGCCAGCAGCTCCAGCGGGACGCTGTACAATGAGCAGTTCTTC. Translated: CASSSSGTLYNEQFF.

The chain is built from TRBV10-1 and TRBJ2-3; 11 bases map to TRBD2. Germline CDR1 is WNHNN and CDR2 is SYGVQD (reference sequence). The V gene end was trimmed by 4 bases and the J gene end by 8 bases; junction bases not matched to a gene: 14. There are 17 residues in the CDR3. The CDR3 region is CASSGRGSGRALGTQYF. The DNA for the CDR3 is TGCGCCAGCAGTGGACGAGGTAGCGGGAGGGCCTTAGGTACGCAGTATTTT.